This T cell receptor beta chain was observed in a study of CD8+ T cells in alopecia areata. As for the study in general: Each day, treated patients took oral tofacitinib twice, at 5 to 10 mg per dose. A 6-month off-drug phase came after tofacitinib, which had lasted 6 to 18 months.

CDR1 is LNHNV, CDR2 YYDKDF, per germline (reference sequence). The CDR3 contains 15 residues. The junction had 5 bases not matched to a gene; V was cut back by 2 bases and J by 7 bases. Study results and limitations: Clonality in lesional scalp, especially alopecia totalis/universalis, exceeded that of normal scalp.

On this clone: Its antigen is undetermined.

cDNA prepared by RNA extraction and subsequent reverse transcription served as the template for sequencing. Libraries were prepared by immunoSEQ multiplex PCR; TCRdb keeps only in-frame clonotypes and omits some of them. Of roughly 130,000 clones listed, 45% to 65% are singletons. This clonotype was obtained from a human donor with alopecia areata. The input for sequencing was CD4+ T cells sorted from blood, taken at week 0. The chain joins TRBV15 to TRBJ1-4; 9 nucleotides agree with TRBD1. For the CDR3, the DNA is TGTGCCACCAGCAGATCACAGGGGGCAGGTGAAAAACTGTTTTTT. Encoded protein: CATSRSQGAGEKLFF.